This TCR beta chain is from a study of early T cells in non-severe SARS-CoV-2 infection. Findings and caveats of the study: Sequences matched to VDJdb favored anti-spike CD8 responses, while private and CD4 specificities were missed.

In the case of this clonotype: Its specificity is unknown.

TCRdb ran MiXCR on the 5' RACE reads and lists one entry per CDR3 protein. The data show tens of thousands of distinct CDR3 sequences, about 11% seen once. The germline CDR1 and CDR2 sequences are KGHSH and LQKENI. CDR3 size: 14 residues. V shed 3 bases and J 5 bases; nucleotides not matched to a gene: 2. This chain uses TRBV18 with TRBJ1-3; 9 nucleotides line up with TRBD1. Specimen: whole blood, collected at baseline. The receptor's source is an adult who was a healthcare worker with PCR-confirmed SARS-CoV-2 infection or an uninfected control (not recorded which). The CDR3 loop is CASSPDRGRNTIYF. The CDR3 nucleotides are TGTGCCAGCTCACCGGACAGGGGACGAAACACCATATATTTT.